Listed here are 9 T cell receptor beta chains from one sample, sequenced in a study of cytomegalovirus exposure and HLA in healthy donors. This PCR relied on a set of 60 Vbeta primers and 13 Jbeta primers. TCRdb's copy holds only in-frame clones and misses some; the assay was immunoSEQ multiplex PCR. The table records around 130,000 clones, 75% to 90% of them present only once. The sample consisted of PBMCs. These receptors were taken from a man in his thirties or forties in good health and CMV-seronegative.

The chain recombines TRBV5-1 with TRBJ2-7, with TRBD2 as a possible D gene (5 bases). The CDR3 runs 19 residues. CDR1 and CDR2 (germline): SGHRS, YFSETQ. The V end lost 4 bases, the J end lost 6 bases, and 32 bases lay between the germline ends. CDR3 sequence: CASSTDPSRTTDFTGEQYF. The CDR3 coding sequence is TGCGCCAGCAGCACTGACCCGAGTCGGACCACGGACTTTACTGGCGAGCAGTACTTC.

The V and J genes are TRBV6-1 and TRBJ2-3; TRBD2 matches at 8 bases. The CDR3 sequence is 16 residues long. CDR1 MNHNS and CDR2 SASEGT come from the germline V gene. After removal of 2 bases from V and 2 bases from J, the junction contained 6 bases not matched to a gene. CDR3 protein: CASSERSGGYTDTQYF. CDR3 DNA: TGTGCCAGCAGTGAACGAAGCGGGGGATACACAGATACGCAGTATTTT.

Only a few counts were recorded for this clone. The rearrangement links TRBV7-9 to TRBJ1-2; D remains ambiguous. Trimming removed 5 bases from V and 1 base from J, with 8 bases in between. The CDR3 is 13 residues long. Germline V gene lookup returns CDR1 SEHNR and CDR2 FQNEAQ (reference sequence). The CDR3 DNA sequence: TGTGCCAGCAGCCCCCCGGGTAACTATGGCTACACCTTC. It translates to CASSPPGNYGYTF.

For the CDR3, the DNA is TGTGCCAGCAAAACAGGGTTAGAGACCCAGTACTTC. This gives the protein CASKTGLETQYF. The chain employs TRBV2 and TRBJ2-5, with a tentative D call TRBD1 (6 bases). This CDR3 region has 12 residues. The germline CDR1 and CDR2 sequences are SNHLY and FYNNEI. Trimming stripped 7 bases from V and 4 bases from J, with 10 bases between.

The chain recombines TRBV2 with TRBJ2-5; TRBD1 might be the D (6 bases). The CDR3 has 17 amino acids. In germline, CDR1 is SNHLY, CDR2 FYNNEI. Trimming removed 0 bases at V and 3 bases at J, with 17 bases between. The CDR3 DNA reads as TGTGCCAGCAGTGAAGCGGTTGGGGGCGCTTGGGAAGAGACCCAGTACTTC. Translation: CASSEAVGGAWEETQYF.

The chain joins TRBV9 to TRBJ2-5, with D possibly TRBD2 on 6 matching bases. The CDR3 is 13 amino acids. Germline loops: CDR1 SGDLS, CDR2 YYNGEE. V shed 2 bases and J shed 2 bases, with 7 bases lying between them. The CDR3 protein is CASSVGTQETQYF. CDR3 bases: TGTGCCAGCAGCGTTGGGACTCAAGAGACCCAGTACTTC.

The chain carries TRBV2 and TRBJ2-7; 9 bases align to TRBD1. Per the germline V gene, CDR1 is SNHLY and CDR2 is FYNNEI. V was clipped by 6 bases and J by 5 bases; unmatched bases: 5. The CDR3 runs 13 residues. The DNA of the CDR3 is TGTGCCAGCAGATCGGACAGGGGTAACGAGCAGTACTTC. As protein: CASRSDRGNEQYF. The entire variable domain, with the rest obtained from reference TRBV2 and TRBJ2-7, is as follows: EPEVTQTPSHQVTQMGQEVILRCVPISNHLYFYWYRQILGQKVEFLVSFYNNEISEKSEIFDDQFSVERPDGSNFTLKIRSTKLEDSAMYFCASRSDRGNEQYFGPGTRLTVT.

The chain uses TRBV28 and TRBJ2-7; no clear D. V was shortened by 1 base and J by 3 bases, with 7 bases between the two germline ends. The CDR3 is 13 amino acids. In germline, CDR1 is MDHEN, CDR2 SYDVKM. Written as DNA, the CDR3 is TGTGCCAGCAGTTTATCCGGTGACTACGAGCAGTACTTC. Translated, it gives CASSLSGDYEQYF.

V and J are TRBV7-9 and TRBJ1-2; a weak D match, TRBD1 (6 bases). Trimming shortened V by 4 bases and J by 0 bases, and 21 bases separated the two germline ends. CDR3 length equals 18 residues. Germline V gene lookup returns CDR1 SEHNR and CDR2 FQNEAQ (reference sequence). The CDR3 bases are TGTGCCAGCAGCTCCCTATTTCCAGGGGCGCAGGCTAACTATGGCTACACCTTC. As protein: CASSSLFPGAQANYGYTF.